Below, 20 T cell receptor beta chains from the same sample are listed, as sequenced in a study of T cells in women clearing cervical HPV infection. Sequenced by immunoSEQ multiplex PCR; TCRdb stores in-frame clones only, minus some. The sample table includes tens of thousands of clones. Sequencing used blood buffy coat. All receptors derive from a woman aged 18 to 75 with a cervical HPV16 infection that either progressed to CIN3+ or cleared (not recorded which).

The CDR3 reads CAWSRGTAINYGYTF. The part of the CDR3 DNA that was read is TGTGCCTGGAGTAGGGGGACAGCGATTAACTATGGC. The rearrangement joins TRBV30 to TRBJ1-2; 7 positions match TRBD1. The read stops 3 residues short of the end of the CDR3; the missing end is completed from the germline J gene. CDR1 is GTSNPN, CDR2 SVGIG, per germline (reference sequence). The trim removed 2 bases at V and 1 base at J, leaving 7 bases unmatched. This CDR3 has 15 amino acids.

With regard to this clone: The read comes to an end 3 residues before the CDR3 does, leaving the germline J gene to fill in the end. The rearrangement links TRBV29-1 to TRBJ2-2, with TRBD2 as a possible D gene (7 bases). Trimming removed 6 bases at V and 5 bases at J, with 13 bases between. Germline V lookup: CDR1 SQVTM, CDR2 ANQGSEA. The CDR3 length is 13 residues. CDR3 DNA (partial): TGCAGCGTGGCGGAGGGGGGGACCGGGGAG. Its translation: CSVAEGGTGE. The CDR3 in full is CSVAEGGTGELFF.

Comments on this clone: The CDR3 is cut off 3 residues early in the read; its end comes from the germline J gene. The chain links TRBV7-2 to TRBJ2-4, with D possibly being TRBD1 (8 bases). The CDR3 is 14 amino acids. Germline V gives CDR1 SGHTA, CDR2 FQGNSA. CDR3 amino acids: CASSGTGGVYGQYF. CDR3 DNA, as far as it was read: TGTGCCAGCAGCGGCACAGGGGGGGTCTATGGT.

As regards this clone: The read falls 3 residues short of the CDR3 end, and the missing part is taken from the germline J gene. V gene TRBV7-6 combines with J gene TRBJ2-3; 11 bases are a match to TRBD2. Germline lookup yields CDR1 SGHVS and CDR2 FNYEAQ. This CDR3 has 18 amino acids. The J segment lost 2 bases and the V segment lost 2 bases, leaving 9 bases of the junction unmatched. The DNA read from the CDR3 is TGTGCCAGCAGCTTAATCCCCGGGACTAGCGGTTTCACAGATACG. Translating gives CASSLIPGTSGFTDT. In full, the CDR3 is CASSLIPGTSGFTDTQYF.

About this clone: The DNA ends 3 residues before the CDR3 does, and the rest of the CDR3 is filled in from the germline J gene. The chain combines TRBV11-2 with TRBJ2-7; 8 nucleotides match TRBD1. Germline V lookup: CDR1 SGHAT, CDR2 FQNNGV. This CDR3 is 15 amino acids long. Trimming cost V 5 bases and J 5 bases; bases outside gene matches: 11. The DNA read from the CDR3 is TGTGCCAGCAGCACGCGGAGGACAGGGTTTGACGAG. Protein: CASSTRRTGFDE. The complete CDR3 protein is CASSTRRTGFDEQYF.

A word on this clone: The sequence runs out 3 residues before the end of the CDR3; the remainder is reconstructed from the germline J gene. The V gene is TRBV24-1, the J gene TRBJ2-7, with TRBD1 identical over 10 bases. V shed 9 bases and J 1 base; nucleotides not matched to a gene: 5. CDR3 length equals 14 residues. Looked up from germline, CDR1 is KGHDR and CDR2 is SFDVKD. The sequenced part of the CDR3 DNA is TGTGCCACCCCTGACAGGGGGCAATCCTACGAG. This translates into CATPDRGQSYE. The whole CDR3 reads CATPDRGQSYEQYF.

Details on this clone: The CDR3 end is not reached by the read, which stops 3 residues before it; the germline J gene fills it in. The chain has TRBV28 and TRBJ1-1; TRBD1 might be the D (5 bases). With 6 bases removed from V and 3 bases from J, the gap between germline ends came to 11 bases. CDR1 MDHEN and CDR2 SYDVKM come from the germline V gene. CDR3 length equals 13 residues. The CDR3 DNA, read in part, is TGTGCCAGCAGGAGCGGGGGTCACACTGAA. It is translated as CASRSGGHTE. The full CDR3 protein is CASRSGGHTEAFF.

On this clone: The CDR3 end falls 3 residues outside the read, so it is completed with the germline J gene. The chain links TRBV7-2 to TRBJ1-2; D is unclear. This CDR3 comprises 14 residues. Germline CDR1 SGHTA, CDR2 FQGNSA. CDR3 loop: CASSPLAGVDTYTF. Incomplete CDR3 DNA: TGTGCCAGCAGCCCACTAGCGGGAGTAGATACC.

About this clone itself: The read ends 3 residues before the CDR3 terminus; that terminus is restored from the germline J gene. This chain connects TRBV4-2 to TRBJ2-4; TRBD2 aligns across 8 bases. Germline lookup yields CDR1 LGHNA and CDR2 YNFKEQ. This CDR3 region has 14 residues. The ends lost 6 bases at V and 8 bases at J; junction bases unmatched: 9. CDR3 loop: CASSLSGEGDIQYF. The part of the CDR3 DNA that was read is TGTGCCAGCAGTCTTAGCGGGGAAGGGGACATT.

A remark on this clone: From the germline J gene comes the end of the CDR3, since the read stops 3 residues before it. The V call is TRBV5-1, the J call TRBJ2-1; TRBD2 aligns across 9 bases. The germline V gene encodes CDR1 SGHRS and CDR2 YFSETQ. CDR3 size: 16 residues. V was clipped by 2 bases and J by 4 bases; unmatched bases: 7. CDR3 DNA (partial): TGCGCCAGCAGCTTCCATTTAGCGGGGGCTTACAATGAG. This gives the protein CASSFHLAGAYNE. The full-length CDR3 reads as CASSFHLAGAYNEQFF.

Of note for this clone: The CDR3 is cut off 3 residues early in the read; its end comes from the germline J gene. This rearrangement joins TRBV30 to TRBJ2-3; 10 nucleotides agree with TRBD1. The CDR3 has 15 residues. Germline CDR1 is GTSNPN and CDR2 is SVGIG (reference sequence). The CDR3 is CAWSAGQGLNQPQYF. The DNA read from the CDR3 is TGTGCCTGGAGTGCGGGACAGGGGTTGAATCAGCCG.

Comments on this clone: The read gets to within 3 residues of the CDR3 end, and the germline J gene fills in the rest. J is TRBJ2-7 and V is TRBV5-4, with D possibly matching TRBD1 (6 bases). The CDR3 covers 14 residues. Germline CDR1 reads SGHNT; CDR2 reads YYREEE (reference sequence). V lost 0 bases and J 3 bases, leaving 10 bases between the germline ends. Partial CDR3 DNA: TGTGCCAGCAGCTTGGGGACAGCCGACTACGAG. Amino acids: CASSLGTADYE. The whole CDR3 protein reads CASSLGTADYEQYF.

A note on this clone: Read data end 3 residues before the CDR3 end; the end is taken from the germline J gene. The chain carries TRBV19 and TRBJ2-1; 9 bases are shared with TRBD2. This CDR3 contains 15 residues. The V and J ends lost 7 bases and 7 bases, in that order; junction bases with no gene match: 11. CDR1 is LNHDA and CDR2 is SQIVND in the germline V gene (reference sequence). CDR3: CASTPRREGRNEQFF. CDR3 bases read: TGTGCCAGTACCCCGCGGCGGGAGGGCCGGAATGAG.

CDR3 in amino acids: CASSGLGGSNYGYTF. CDR3 DNA (partial): TGCGCCAGCAGCGGACTCGGGGGTTCTAACTATGGC. The chain employs TRBV5-1 and TRBJ1-2, with a tentative D call TRBD1 (5 bases). The CDR3 end is not reached by the read, which stops 3 residues before it; the germline J gene fills it in. The CDR3 sequence is 15 residues long. V lost 4 bases to trimming and J lost 0 bases, with 13 bases between them. The germline V gene has CDR1 SGHRS and CDR2 YFSETQ.

Worth noting for this clone: With the read ending 3 residues before the CDR3 end, the germline J gene is used to fill in that end. The V gene is TRBV7-2, the J gene TRBJ1-1, with TRBD1 matching over 8 bases. Per germline, CDR1 SGHTA and CDR2 FQGNSA. The CDR3 runs 14 residues. The V and J ends lost 5 bases and 1 base, in that order; junction bases with no gene match: 3. The CDR3 sequence is CASSRDRGNTEAFF. The part of the CDR3 DNA that was read is TGTGCCAGCAGCCGCGACAGGGGGAACACTGAA.

In regard to this clone: At one boundary the junction diverges from the germline segment, which might be a read error. The CDR3 bases that were read are TGTGCCAGCAGCCAAGAACCGACTAACTATGTC. Protein: CASSQEPTNYV. The entire CDR3 protein reads CASSQEPTNYVYTF. V and J are TRBV14 and TRBJ1-2; D ambiguous. The read ends 3 residues before the CDR3 terminus; that terminus is restored from the germline J gene. CDR1 is SGHDN and CDR2 is FVKESK in the germline V gene. CDR3 length: 14 amino acids.

A note on this clone: Read coverage stops 3 residues before the CDR3 terminus; the germline J gene supplies the remainder. V is TRBV5-6 and J is TRBJ2-3; 12 nucleotides line up with TRBD1. This CDR3 spans 15 amino acids. Per germline, CDR1 SGHDT and CDR2 YYEEEE. CDR3 protein: CASSLGTGGQETQYF. The CDR3 DNA, read in part, is TGTGCCAGCAGCTTAGGGACAGGGGGCCAAGAGACG.

Points on this clone: The read stops 3 residues short of the end of the CDR3; the missing end is completed from the germline J gene. The chain joins TRBV19 to TRBJ2-1; 9 nucleotides match TRBD2. The CDR3 has 14 residues. V gave up 6 bases and J gave up 9 bases; unmatched junction bases: 9. Germline CDR1 reads LNHDA; CDR2 reads SQIVND (reference sequence). The CDR3 sequence is CASSGGRAPLEQFF. The covered CDR3 bases are TGTGCCAGTAGCGGCGGGAGGGCTCCCCTTGAG.

Notes on this clone: The read finishes 3 residues shy of the CDR3 end, and the germline J gene is used to complete it. The V and J genes are TRBV7-2 and TRBJ2-2, with a possible D match to TRBD2 (5 bases). Germline V gene sequence: CDR1 SGHTA, CDR2 FQGNSA. Trimming cost V 5 bases and J 0 bases, with 10 bases left between them. This CDR3 is 15 amino acids long. CDR3: CASSPVSANTGELFF. The DNA read from the CDR3 is TGTGCCAGCAGCCCCGTTAGCGCGAACACCGGGGAG.

A note on this clone: The read ends 3 residues shy of where the CDR3 ends; the end is completed using the germline J gene. The V call is TRBV2, the J call TRBJ1-1; D is undetermined. This CDR3 comprises 15 residues. Germline CDR1 is SNHLY and CDR2 is FYNNEI. CDR3 DNA, as far as it was read: TGTGCCAGCAGTGAAGACCGGCCACAGTTCGTGGAA. This encodes CASSEDRPQFVE. The entire CDR3 is CASSEDRPQFVEAFF.